The 20 T cell receptor beta chains listed next were all sequenced from one sample in a study of HIV-infected children after antiretroviral therapy interruption. Unique molecular identifiers were included in an RNA-based 3' RACE TCR library. TCRdb recomputed calls from the 3' RACE reads with MiXCR, one row per CDR3 protein. The sample has fewer than 100,000 distinct CDR3 sequences, about 6.3% seen once; the top ten hold 0.85% to 1.2%. Documented treatment: PENTA 11 planned treatment interruption arm or continuous ART arm. The sample was CD45RA+ CD4+ T cells from PBMCs, pooled from several time points, taken from a donor given antiretroviral therapy, either interrupted or continuous. The subset denotes: naive CD4+ CD45RA+ CD45RO- T cells. The receptors come from a pool of human donors with HIV.

This clonotype has a count of ten or more. The chain is built from TRBV6-6 and TRBJ1-6; the D is unclear. Germline V gene lookup returns CDR1 MNHNY and CDR2 SVGAGI (reference sequence). V was shortened by 2 bases and J by 4 bases, with 6 bases between the two germline ends. The CDR3 length is 14 residues. The CDR3 here is CASSYDPYNSPLHF. The CDR3 DNA follows: TGTGCCAGCAGTTACGATCCTTATAATTCACCCCTCCACTTT.

This clonotype was seen ten or more times. The chain links TRBV2 to TRBJ2-2, with 11 positions matching TRBD1. This CDR3 is 15 amino acids long. Germline CDR1 reads SNHLY; CDR2 reads FYNNEI. J gave up 7 bases and V 7 bases, and 8 bases lay outside the gene matches. In DNA form, the CDR3 reads TGTGCCAGCAAGGACAGGGGGCCCTTGAGCGGGGAGCTGTTTTTT. The encoded protein is CASKDRGPLSGELFF.

This clonotype was recorded at least ten times. The gene calls are TRBV29-1 and TRBJ2-3; D not certain. CDR1 is SQVTM and CDR2 is ANQGSEA in the germline V gene. The CDR3 loop spans 13 amino acids. The V end was cut by 0 bases, the J end by 2 bases, with 6 bases between. The CDR3 DNA sequence: TGCAGCGTTGAAGATGGGATCACAGATACGCAGTATTTT. Translation: CSVEDGITDTQYF.

This clonotype was detected ten times or more. V gene TRBV18 combines with J gene TRBJ1-1; a possible D gene is TRBD1 (6 bases). Deletions cut 6 bases from V and 2 bases from J, with 10 bases between. Germline assignment: CDR1 KGHSH and CDR2 LQKENI. This CDR3 comprises 13 residues. The CDR3 here is CASSQGSNTEAFF. The CDR3 bases are TGTGCCAGCTCCCAGGGGAGTAACACTGAAGCTTTCTTT.

By share, this clonotype counts as medium-sized. J is TRBJ1-2 and V is TRBV20-1; 8 positions match TRBD1. Trimming took 5 bases from V and 6 from J; bases not matched to a gene: 5. Per the germline V gene, CDR1 is DFQATT and CDR2 is SNEGSKA (reference sequence). This CDR3 region has 12 residues. The CDR3 DNA reads TGCAGTGCTTCGGACAGGGATAATGGCTACACCTTC. This encodes CSASDRDNGYTF.

This clonotype was counted ten times or more. The chain joins TRBV6-6 to TRBJ1-6; D call uncertain. V was trimmed by 2 bases and J by 0 bases, leaving 14 bases between them. The CDR3 loop spans 18 amino acids. In germline, CDR1 is MNHNY, CDR2 SVGAGI (reference sequence). In DNA, the CDR3 is TGTGCCAGCAGTTACGCAGGTGACCCTAGCTCCTATAATTCACCCCTCCACTTT. Its translation is CASSYAGDPSSYNSPLHF.

Many counts were recorded for this clonotype. The chain combines TRBV30 with TRBJ1-4, with no clear D. CDR3 length equals 15 residues. V lost 2 bases and J lost 0, with 10 bases in between. Germline lookup yields CDR1 GTSNPN and CDR2 SVGIG (reference sequence). CDR3 sequence (DNA): TGTGCCTGGAGTTCAGGATTCGCAACTAATGAAAAACTGTTTTTT. Amino acids: CAWSSGFATNEKLFF.

In its sample, this clonotype was seen many times. This chain joins TRBV2 and TRBJ2-3; the match to TRBD2 covers 10 bases. The CDR3 spans 14 residues. V lost 6 bases to trimming and J lost 6 bases; unmatched junction nucleotides: 6. Germline-derived CDR1 and CDR2 are SNHLY and FYNNEI. The chain's CDR3 is CASRQREGGDTQYF. CDR3 in DNA: TGTGCCAGCAGACAGCGGGAGGGAGGGGATACGCAGTATTTT.

This clonotype occurred a few times. The chain carries TRBV5-1 and TRBJ1-2; D is uncertain. Germline values: CDR1 SGHRS, CDR2 YFSETQ. There are 14 residues in the CDR3. The V end was cut by 0 bases, the J end by 8 bases, with 14 bases between. This chain's CDR3 is CASSLEGSTYGYTF. The CDR3 nucleotides are TGCGCCAGCAGCTTGGAAGGCTCCACCTACGGCTACACCTTC.

This clonotype has at least ten counts. The chain has TRBV6-5 and TRBJ2-7; weak D call: TRBD1 (5 bases). Germline V lookup: CDR1 MNHEY, CDR2 SVGAGI. The CDR3 contains 14 residues. Trimming removed 2 bases at V and 4 bases at J, with 12 bases between. The CDR3 protein is CASSYTGALYEQYF. The CDR3 DNA sequence: TGTGCCAGCAGTTACACTGGGGCGCTGTACGAGCAGTACTTC.

The V gene is TRBV5-1, the J gene TRBJ1-2; D is possibly TRBD1 (6 bases). Germline CDR1 and CDR2: SGHRS and YFSETQ. This CDR3 has 14 amino acids. Trimming cost V 4 bases and J 0 bases, with 10 bases left between them. The CDR3 nucleotides are TGCGCCAGCAGCCGACAGGATGCTAACTATGGCTACACCTTC. Amino acids: CASSRQDANYGYTF.

Ten or more counts support this clonotype. The V gene is TRBV5-5, the J gene TRBJ1-1; no definite D call. This CDR3 is built from 15 residues. The germline CDR1 and CDR2 sequences are SGHKS and YYEKEE (reference sequence). V was trimmed by 1 base and J by 3 bases, leaving 13 bases between them. CDR3 in DNA: TGTGCCAGCAGCTTGATGTTTCAGTCATACACTGAAGCTTTCTTT. Its protein product is CASSLMFQSYTEAFF.

The chain joins TRBV10-2 to TRBJ1-6; D remains ambiguous. V lost 0 bases and J 10 bases, leaving 1 base between the germline ends. Germline V CDR1 and CDR2: WSHSY, SAAADI. The CDR3 runs 11 residues. The CDR3 region is CASSESSPLHF. The CDR3 DNA sequence: TGCGCCAGCAGTGAGTCGTCACCCCTCCACTTT.

The rearrangement links TRBV6-2 or TRBV6-3 to TRBJ2-3, with D possibly matching TRBD2 (5 bases). This CDR3 is built from 15 residues. Deletions cut 2 bases from V and 2 bases from J, with 11 bases between. Germline V lookup: CDR1 MNHEY, CDR2 SVGEGT. CDR3 protein: CASSYTTGFTDTQYF. Written as DNA, the CDR3 is TGTGCCAGCAGTTACACAACGGGATTCACAGATACGCAGTATTTT.

There are many counts of this clonotype. V gene TRBV19 combines with J gene TRBJ2-1; D is unclear. CDR1 is LNHDA, CDR2 SQIVND, per germline (reference sequence). Trimming took 1 base from V and 0 from J, leaving 10 bases between them. The CDR3 runs 16 residues. CDR3 sequence (DNA): TGTGCCAGTAGTATAGGACGGGCCAGCTCCTACAATGAGCAGTTCTTC. It encodes CASSIGRASSYNEQFF. The whole variable domain, remainder taken from reference TRBV19 and TRBJ2-1, is DGGITQSPKYLFRKEGQNVTLSCEQNLNHDAMYWYRQDPGQGLRLIYYSQIVNDFQKGDIAEGYSVSREKKESFPLTVTSAQKNPTAFYLCASSIGRASSYNEQFFGPGTRLTVL.

This clonotype came up a few times. For the CDR3, the DNA is TGTGCCAGCAGTTACTCGAACTCAGGGGTGCAGTACTTC. Its translation: CASSYSNSGVQYF. The rearrangement uses TRBV6-6 and TRBJ2-7; maybe TRBD1 (6 bases). The CDR3 has 13 amino acids. The germline gives CDR1 MNHNY, CDR2 SVGAGI (reference sequence). Trimming removed 0 bases at V and 9 bases at J, with 12 bases between.

This clonotype appeared many times. The rearrangement joins TRBV28 to TRBJ2-7; D perhaps matches TRBD2 (5 bases). The germline gives CDR1 MDHEN, CDR2 SYDVKM. Trimming cost V 10 bases and J 5 bases, with 12 bases left between them. The CDR3 has 11 residues. The CDR3, as DNA: TGTGCCACCGGGATCAAGGACGAGCAGTACTTC. Protein: CATGIKDEQYF.

This clonotype was counted many times. This chain uses TRBV6-6 with TRBJ2-7; no definite D call. V was trimmed by 2 bases and J by 4 bases, leaving 12 bases between them. This CDR3 contains 14 residues. Germline V gene sequence: CDR1 MNHNY, CDR2 SVGAGI (reference sequence). The CDR3 coding sequence is TGTGCCAGCAGTTACGACGGCAAGTGGTACGAGCAGTACTTC. Its translation: CASSYDGKWYEQYF.

The table lists this clonotype with a few counts. The rearrangement links TRBV12-3 or TRBV12-4 to TRBJ2-3, with D possibly being TRBD2 (6 bases). The ends were cut back, 0 bases at V and 8 bases at J, with 6 bases in the middle. CDR3 length: 12 residues. The CDR3 sequence is CASSLARGTQYF. CDR3 nucleotide sequence: TGTGCCAGCAGTTTAGCGCGGGGTACGCAGTATTTT.

This clonotype was observed many times. The V gene is TRBV11-2, the J gene TRBJ1-4; tentatively, D is TRBD1 (6 bases). The length of the CDR3 is 17 residues. Trimming left V 1 base short and J 0 bases short, with 12 bases between. Germline CDR1 SGHAT, CDR2 FQNNGV. For the CDR3, the DNA is TGTGCCAGCAGCTTAGGAGGGGGGGTAGCAACTAATGAAAAACTGTTTTTT. This codes for CASSLGGGVATNEKLFF.